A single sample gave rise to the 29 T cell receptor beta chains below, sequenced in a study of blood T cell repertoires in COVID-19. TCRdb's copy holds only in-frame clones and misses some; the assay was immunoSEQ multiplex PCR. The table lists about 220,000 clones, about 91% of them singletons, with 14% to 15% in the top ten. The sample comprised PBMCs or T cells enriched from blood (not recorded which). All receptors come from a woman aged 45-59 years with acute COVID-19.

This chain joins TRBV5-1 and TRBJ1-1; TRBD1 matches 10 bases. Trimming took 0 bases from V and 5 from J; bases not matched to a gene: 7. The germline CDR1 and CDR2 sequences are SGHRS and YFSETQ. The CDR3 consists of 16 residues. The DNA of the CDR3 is TGCGCCAGCAGCTTGGGACAGGGGGCGCGTCGGACTGAAGCTTTCTTT. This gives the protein CASSLGQGARRTEAFF.

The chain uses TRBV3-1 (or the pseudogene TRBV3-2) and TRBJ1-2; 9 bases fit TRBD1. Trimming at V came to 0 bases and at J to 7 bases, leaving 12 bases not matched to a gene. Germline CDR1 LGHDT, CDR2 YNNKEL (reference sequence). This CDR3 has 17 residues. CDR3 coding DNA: TGTGCCAGCAGCCAAGACAGTTGGGGGACAGGGAATTCTGGCTACACCTTC. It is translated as CASSQDSWGTGNSGYTF.

CDR3 sequence reads: CASSLEGTSDYNEQFF. The CDR3 DNA is TGCGCCAGCAGCTTGGAAGGGACTAGCGACTACAATGAGCAGTTCTTC. V and J are TRBV5-1 and TRBJ2-1; 10 nucleotides line up with TRBD2. V was clipped by 0 bases and J by 3 bases; unmatched bases: 3. Looked up from germline, CDR1 is SGHRS and CDR2 is YFSETQ. This CDR3 spans 16 amino acids. Based on the CDR3 plus reference TRBV5-1 and TRBJ2-1, the full variable domain is KAGVTQTPRYLIKTRGQQVTLSCSPISGHRSVSWYQQTPGQGLQFLFEYFSETQRNKGNFPGRFSGRQFSNSRSEMNVSTLELGDSALYLCASSLEGTSDYNEQFFGPGTRLTVL.

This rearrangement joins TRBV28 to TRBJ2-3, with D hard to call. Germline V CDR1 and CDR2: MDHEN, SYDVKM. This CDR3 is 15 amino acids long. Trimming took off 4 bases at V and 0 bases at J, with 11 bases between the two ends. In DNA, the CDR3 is TGTGCCAGCAGTTGGTTGGCGGAGAGCACAGATACGCAGTATTTT. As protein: CASSWLAESTDTQYF.

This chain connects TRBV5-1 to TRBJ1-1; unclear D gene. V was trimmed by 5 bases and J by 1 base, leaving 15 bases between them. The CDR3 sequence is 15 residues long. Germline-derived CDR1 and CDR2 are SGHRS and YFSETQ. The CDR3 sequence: CASSPALQRNTEAFF. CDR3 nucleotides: TGCGCCAGCAGTCCTGCCCTACAGAGGAACACTGAAGCTTTCTTT.

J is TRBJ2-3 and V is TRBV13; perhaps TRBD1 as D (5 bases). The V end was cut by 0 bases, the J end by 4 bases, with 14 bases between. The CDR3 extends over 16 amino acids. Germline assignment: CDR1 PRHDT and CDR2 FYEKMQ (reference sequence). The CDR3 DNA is TGTGCCAGCAGCTTAGGCCTGGGGCAGGGCGCAGATACGCAGTATTTT. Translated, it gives CASSLGLGQGADTQYF.

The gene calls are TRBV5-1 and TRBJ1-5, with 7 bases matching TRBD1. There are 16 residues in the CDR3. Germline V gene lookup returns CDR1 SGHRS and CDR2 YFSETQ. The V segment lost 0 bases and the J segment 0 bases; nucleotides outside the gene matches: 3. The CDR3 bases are TGCGCCAGCAGCTTGGGACAGGGTATTAGCAATCAGCCCCAGCATTTT. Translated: CASSLGQGISNQPQHF. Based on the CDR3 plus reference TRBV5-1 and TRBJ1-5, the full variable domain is KAGVTQTPRYLIKTRGQQVTLSCSPISGHRSVSWYQQTPGQGLQFLFEYFSETQRNKGNFPGRFSGRQFSNSRSEMNVSTLELGDSALYLCASSLGQGISNQPQHFGDGTRLSIL.

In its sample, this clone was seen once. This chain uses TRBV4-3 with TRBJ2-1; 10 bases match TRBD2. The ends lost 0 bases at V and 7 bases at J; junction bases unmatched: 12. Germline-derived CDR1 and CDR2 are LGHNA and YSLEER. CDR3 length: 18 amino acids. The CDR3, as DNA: TGCGCCAGCAGCCAAGACCCCCCGCTAGCGGGAGTTAGGAATGAGCAGTTCTTC. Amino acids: CASSQDPPLAGVRNEQFF.

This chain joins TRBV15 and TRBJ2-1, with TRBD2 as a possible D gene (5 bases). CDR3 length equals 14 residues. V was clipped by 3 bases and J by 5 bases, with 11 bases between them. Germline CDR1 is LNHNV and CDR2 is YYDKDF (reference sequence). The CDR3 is CATSRMRGHNEQFF. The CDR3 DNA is TGTGCCACCAGCAGGATGAGAGGGCACAATGAGCAGTTCTTC.

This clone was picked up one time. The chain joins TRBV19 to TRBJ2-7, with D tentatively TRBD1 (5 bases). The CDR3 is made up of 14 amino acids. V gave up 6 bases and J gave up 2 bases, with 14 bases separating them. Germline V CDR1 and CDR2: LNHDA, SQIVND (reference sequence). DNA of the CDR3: TGTGCCAGTAGCGAAGGGGAACAGACCTACGAGCAGTACTTC. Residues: CASSEGEQTYEQYF.

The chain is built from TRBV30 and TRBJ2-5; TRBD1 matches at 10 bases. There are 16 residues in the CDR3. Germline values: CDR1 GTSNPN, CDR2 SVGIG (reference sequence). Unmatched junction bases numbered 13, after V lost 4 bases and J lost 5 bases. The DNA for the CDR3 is TGTGCCTGGAACAGAGACCGGGACAGGGGAATGGAGACCCAGTACTTC. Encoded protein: CAWNRDRDRGMETQYF.

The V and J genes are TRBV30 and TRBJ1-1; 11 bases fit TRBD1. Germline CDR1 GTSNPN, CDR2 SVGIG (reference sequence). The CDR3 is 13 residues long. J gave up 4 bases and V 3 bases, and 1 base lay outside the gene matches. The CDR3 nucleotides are TGTGCCTGGAGGGGGACAGGGGGCACTGAAGCTTTCTTT. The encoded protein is CAWRGTGGTEAFF.

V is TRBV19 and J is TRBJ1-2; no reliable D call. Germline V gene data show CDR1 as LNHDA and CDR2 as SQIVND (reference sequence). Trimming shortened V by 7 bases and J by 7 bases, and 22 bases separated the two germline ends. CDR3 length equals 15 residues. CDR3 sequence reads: CASNVRPTQESGYTF. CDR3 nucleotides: TGTGCCAGTAATGTGAGGCCGACCCAAGAGAGTGGCTACACCTTC.

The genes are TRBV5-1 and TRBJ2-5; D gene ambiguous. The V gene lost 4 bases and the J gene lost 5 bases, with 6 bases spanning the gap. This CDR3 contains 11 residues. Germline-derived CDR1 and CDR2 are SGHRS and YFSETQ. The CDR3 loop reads CASSREETQYF. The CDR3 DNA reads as TGCGCCAGCAGCCGAGAGGAGACCCAGTACTTC.

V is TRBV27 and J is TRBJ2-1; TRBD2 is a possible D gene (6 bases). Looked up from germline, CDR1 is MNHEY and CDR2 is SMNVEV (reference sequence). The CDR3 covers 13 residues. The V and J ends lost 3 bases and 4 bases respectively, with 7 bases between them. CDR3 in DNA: TGTGCCAGCAGTTTCGGGACTTACAATGAGCAGTTCTTC. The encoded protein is CASSFGTYNEQFF.

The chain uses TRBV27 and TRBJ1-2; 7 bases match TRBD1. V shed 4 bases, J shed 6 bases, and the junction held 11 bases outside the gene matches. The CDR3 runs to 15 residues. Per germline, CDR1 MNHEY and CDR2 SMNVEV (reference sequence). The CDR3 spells CASSSGSGGSDGYTF. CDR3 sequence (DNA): TGTGCCAGCAGTTCAGGGTCAGGGGGGTCAGATGGCTACACCTTC.

The CDR3 region has the DNA TGTGCCAGCAGCCCCCGACCTGCGGGAATGGAGACCCAGTACTTC. It translates to CASSPRPAGMETQYF. The chain combines TRBV6-5 with TRBJ2-5; D is perhaps TRBD2 (6 bases). CDR3 size: 15 residues. V was pared by 6 bases and J by 5 bases, with 19 bases between. Germline V gene lookup returns CDR1 MNHEY and CDR2 SVGAGI.

CDR3 loop: CASSQDITEGLYGYTF. CDR3 bases: TGTGCCAGCAGCCAAGATATCACCGAGGGACTCTATGGCTACACCTTC. This chain connects TRBV4-2 to TRBJ1-2, with D maybe TRBD1 (5 bases). CDR3 length: 16 amino acids. From germline, CDR1 is LGHNA and CDR2 YNFKEQ. Trimming pared 0 bases from V and 4 bases from J, leaving 15 bases between.

CDR3 in amino acids: CAWGGRETQYF. The CDR3 bases are TGTGCCTGGGGTGGCAGGGAGACCCAGTACTTC. The rearrangement uses TRBV30 and TRBJ2-5; D remains unclear. The CDR3 covers 11 residues. The ends were cut back, 5 bases at V and 5 bases at J, with 9 bases in the middle. CDR1 and CDR2 from the germline V gene are GTSNPN and SVGIG (reference sequence).

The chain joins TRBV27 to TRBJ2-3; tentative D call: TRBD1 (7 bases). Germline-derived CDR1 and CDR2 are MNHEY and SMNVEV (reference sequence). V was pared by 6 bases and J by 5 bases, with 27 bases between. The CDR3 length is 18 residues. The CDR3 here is CASRLKGAGRAWGDTQYF. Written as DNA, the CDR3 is TGTGCCAGCAGGCTGAAGGGGGCGGGACGAGCGTGGGGAGATACGCAGTATTTT.

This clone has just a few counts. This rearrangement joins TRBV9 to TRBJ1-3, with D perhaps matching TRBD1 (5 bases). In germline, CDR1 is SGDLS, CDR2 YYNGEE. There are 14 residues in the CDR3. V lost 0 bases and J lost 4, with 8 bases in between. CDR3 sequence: CASSVAGRGNTIYF. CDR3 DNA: TGTGCCAGCAGCGTAGCAGGGCGCGGAAACACCATATATTTT.

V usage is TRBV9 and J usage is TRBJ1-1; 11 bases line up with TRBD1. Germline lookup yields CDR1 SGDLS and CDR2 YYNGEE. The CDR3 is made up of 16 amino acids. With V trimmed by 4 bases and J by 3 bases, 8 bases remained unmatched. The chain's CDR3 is CASSPRTGGLDTEAFF. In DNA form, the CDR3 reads TGTGCCAGCAGCCCCCGGACAGGGGGCTTGGACACTGAAGCTTTCTTT.

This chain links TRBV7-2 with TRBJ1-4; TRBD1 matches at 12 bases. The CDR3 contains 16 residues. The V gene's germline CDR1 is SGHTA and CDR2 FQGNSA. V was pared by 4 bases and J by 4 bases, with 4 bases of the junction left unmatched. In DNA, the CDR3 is TGTGCCAGCAGCTCCGGGACAGGGGGCGTTAATGAAAAACTGTTTTTT. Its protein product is CASSSGTGGVNEKLFF.

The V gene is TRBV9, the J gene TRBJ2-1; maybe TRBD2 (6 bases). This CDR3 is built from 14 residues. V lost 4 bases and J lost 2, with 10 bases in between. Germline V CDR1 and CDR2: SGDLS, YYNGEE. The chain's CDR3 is CASSYGGAYNEQFF. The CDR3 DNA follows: TGTGCCAGCAGCTACGGAGGGGCCTACAATGAGCAGTTCTTC.

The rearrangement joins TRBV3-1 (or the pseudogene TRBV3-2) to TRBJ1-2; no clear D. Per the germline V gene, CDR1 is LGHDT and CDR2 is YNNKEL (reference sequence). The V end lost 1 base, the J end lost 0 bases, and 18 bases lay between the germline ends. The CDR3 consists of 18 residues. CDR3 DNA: TGTGCCAGCAGCCAAGGACTCCAAACACTCCGAACTAACTATGGCTACACCTTC. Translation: CASSQGLQTLRTNYGYTF.

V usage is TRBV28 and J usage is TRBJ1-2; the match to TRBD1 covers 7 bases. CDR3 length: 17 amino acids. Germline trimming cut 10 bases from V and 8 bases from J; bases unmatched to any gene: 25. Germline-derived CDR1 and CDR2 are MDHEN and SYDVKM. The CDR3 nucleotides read TGTGCCACCCCTTATTTGTCATTCGGGGGACAGACAAGCGGCTACACCTTC. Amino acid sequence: CATPYLSFGGQTSGYTF.

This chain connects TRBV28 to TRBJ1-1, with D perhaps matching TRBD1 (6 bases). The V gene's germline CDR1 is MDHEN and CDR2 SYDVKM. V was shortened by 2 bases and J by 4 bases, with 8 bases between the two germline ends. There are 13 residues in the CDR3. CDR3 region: CASSLPGVTEAFF. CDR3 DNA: TGTGCCAGCAGTTTACCAGGGGTCACTGAAGCTTTCTTT.

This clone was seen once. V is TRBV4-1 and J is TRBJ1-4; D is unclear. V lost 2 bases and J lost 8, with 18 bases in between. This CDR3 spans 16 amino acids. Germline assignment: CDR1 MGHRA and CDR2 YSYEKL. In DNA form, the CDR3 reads TGCGCCAGCAGCCAATCTCTTGGTAATGAACACGAAAAACTGTTTTTT. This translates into CASSQSLGNEHEKLFF.

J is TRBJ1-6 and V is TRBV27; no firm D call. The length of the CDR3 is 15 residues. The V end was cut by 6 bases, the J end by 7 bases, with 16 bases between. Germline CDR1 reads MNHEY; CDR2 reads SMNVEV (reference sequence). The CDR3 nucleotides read TGTGCCAGCAGCTTCGCGGACGGGAAGAATTCACCCCTCCACTTT. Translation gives CASSFADGKNSPLHF.